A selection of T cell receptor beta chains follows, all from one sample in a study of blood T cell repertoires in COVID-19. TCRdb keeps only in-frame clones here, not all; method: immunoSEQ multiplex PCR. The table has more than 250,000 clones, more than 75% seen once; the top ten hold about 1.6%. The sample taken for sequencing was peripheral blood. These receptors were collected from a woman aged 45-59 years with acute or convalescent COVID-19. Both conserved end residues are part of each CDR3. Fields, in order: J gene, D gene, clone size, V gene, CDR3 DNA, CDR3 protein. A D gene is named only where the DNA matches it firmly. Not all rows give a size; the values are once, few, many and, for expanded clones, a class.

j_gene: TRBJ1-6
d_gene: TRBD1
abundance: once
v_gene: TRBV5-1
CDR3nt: TGCGCCAGCAGAAGGGTGGACAGGGGCAATTCACCCCTCCACTTT
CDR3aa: CASRRVDRGNSPLHF

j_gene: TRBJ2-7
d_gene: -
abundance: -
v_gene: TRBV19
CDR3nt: TGTGCCAGTAGTATGGGGAGAGCCTACGAGCAGTACTTC
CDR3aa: CASSMGRAYEQYF

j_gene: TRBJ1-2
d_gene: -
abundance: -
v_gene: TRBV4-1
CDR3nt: TGCGCCAGCACCATCGACAGGAACCCCTTCTATGGCTACACCTTC
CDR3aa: CASTIDRNPFYGYTF

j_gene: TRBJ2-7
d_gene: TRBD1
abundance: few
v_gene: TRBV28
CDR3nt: TGTGCCAGCAGTTTACTAAGAGGGGGCTTGACCTACGAGCAGTACTTC
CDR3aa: CASSLLRGGLTYEQYF

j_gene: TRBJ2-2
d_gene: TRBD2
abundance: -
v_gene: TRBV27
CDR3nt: TGTGCCAGCAGTTCCCTGTTGAGCGGGAGCCCCACCGGGGAGCTGTTTTTT
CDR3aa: CASSSLLSGSPTGELFF

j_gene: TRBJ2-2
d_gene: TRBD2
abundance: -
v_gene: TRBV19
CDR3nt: TGTGCCAGTAGTCAGTTAGCGGGAGGGCCGCTCACCGGGGAGCTGTTTTTT
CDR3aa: CASSQLAGGPLTGELFF

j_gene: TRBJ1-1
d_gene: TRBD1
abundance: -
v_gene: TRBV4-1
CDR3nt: TGCGCCAGCAGCCCGAGACAGGGCGTTGTAGACACTGAAGCTTTCTTT
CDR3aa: CASSPRQGVVDTEAFF

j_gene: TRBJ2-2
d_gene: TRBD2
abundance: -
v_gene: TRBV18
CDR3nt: TGTGCCAGCTCCCTCAGGACTAGCGGGAGCGTGGGCGGGGAGCTGTTTTTT
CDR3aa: CASSLRTSGSVGGELFF

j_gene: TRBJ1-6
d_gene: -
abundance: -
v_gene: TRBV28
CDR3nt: TGTGCCACCGGGGGGGTCCGAGGGCCCCTCCACTTT
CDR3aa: CATGGVRGPLHF

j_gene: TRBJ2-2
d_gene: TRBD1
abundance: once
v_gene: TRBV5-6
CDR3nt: TGTGCCAGCAGCTTTTACAGGGGGTTGAACACCGGGGAGCTGTTTTTT
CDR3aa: CASSFYRGLNTGELFF

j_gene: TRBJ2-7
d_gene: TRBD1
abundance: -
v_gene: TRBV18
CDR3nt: TGTGCCAGCCTAACAGGGGACGAGCAGTACTTC
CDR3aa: CASLTGDEQYF

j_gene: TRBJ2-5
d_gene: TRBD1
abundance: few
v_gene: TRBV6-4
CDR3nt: TGTGCCACCCCACCCCAGGGGGCAGAGACCCAGTACTTC
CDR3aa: CATPPQGAETQYF

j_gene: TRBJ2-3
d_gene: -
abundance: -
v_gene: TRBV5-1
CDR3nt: TGCGCCAGCAGCTTGATAGCGGTTAGCACAGATACGCAGTATTTT
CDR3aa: CASSLIAVSTDTQYF

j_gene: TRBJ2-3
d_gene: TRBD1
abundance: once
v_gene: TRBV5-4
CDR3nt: TGTGCCAGCAGCTCGAGACAGGGGTTAACAGATACGCAGTATTTT
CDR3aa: CASSSRQGLTDTQYF